A single sample gave rise to the 8 T cell receptor beta chains below, sequenced in a study of CD8 T cells in Susac syndrome. Reverse transcription of roughly 0.5 to 1 ug RNA used random hexamers. TCRdb ran MiXCR on the immunoSEQ multiplex PCR reads and lists one entry per CDR3 protein. The repertoire holds roughly 130,000 distinct CDR3 sequences, with 90% to 95% as singletons. Sequencing was performed on CD8+ T cells from PBMCs. The receptor set was obtained from a human donor with Susac syndrome.

This clonotype was counted only a few times. The genes are TRBV27 and TRBJ2-7; D might be TRBD2 (6 bases). Trimming took off 3 bases at V and 6 bases at J, with 9 bases between the two ends. Germline loops: CDR1 MNHEY, CDR2 SMNVEV (reference sequence). The CDR3 consists of 12 residues. In nucleotides, the CDR3 is TGTGCCAGCAGTTTTGGGGGAGGCGAGCAGTACTTC. This gives the protein CASSFGGGEQYF.

The CDR3 DNA reads TGTGCCTGGACGAGCCCCTCGAGGGCCCCTAACACCGGGGAGCTGTTTTTT. Translated: CAWTSPSRAPNTGELFF. V is TRBV30 and J is TRBJ2-2, with D possibly matching TRBD2 (5 bases). The CDR3 extends over 17 amino acids. Germline V gene lookup returns CDR1 GTSNPN and CDR2 SVGIG (reference sequence). V lost 4 bases to trimming and J lost 2 bases, with 20 bases between them.

The chain carries TRBV9 and TRBJ2-3, with a tentative D call TRBD1 (6 bases). Trimming removed 0 bases from V and 5 bases from J, with 10 bases in between. Germline V gene lookup returns CDR1 SGDLS and CDR2 YYNGEE. This CDR3 region has 14 residues. This CDR3 is CASSVDRVIDTQYF. In DNA, the CDR3 is TGTGCCAGCAGCGTAGACAGGGTGATAGATACGCAGTATTTT. The full variable domain, rest sourced from reference TRBV9 and TRBJ2-3, is DSGVTQTPKHLITATGQRVTLRCSPRSGDLSVYWYQQSLDQGLQFLIQYYNGEERAKGNILERFSAQQFPDLHSELNLSSLELGDSALYFCASSVDRVIDTQYFGPGTRLTVL.

The gene calls are TRBV24-1 and TRBJ2-3, with D unclear. Germline-derived CDR1 and CDR2 are KGHDR and SFDVKD. This CDR3 has 18 residues. V shed 4 bases and J shed 1 base, with 20 bases lying between them. The CDR3 coding sequence is TGTGCCACCAGTGACCCTCGACATCCCCATGGGGGCACAGATACGCAGTATTTT. Protein product: CATSDPRHPHGGTDTQYF.

The V gene is TRBV7-6, the J gene TRBJ1-5; 10 bases fit TRBD1. V trimming: 0 bases; J trimming: 0 bases; junction bases outside the gene matches: 5. This CDR3 region has 18 residues. The germline V gene encodes CDR1 SGHVS and CDR2 FNYEAQ. CDR3 region: CASSLAGGTGDSNQPQHF. CDR3 DNA sequence: TGTGCCAGCAGCTTAGCGGGAGGGACAGGGGATAGCAATCAGCCCCAGCATTTT.

This chain links TRBV11-1 with TRBJ1-2, with 9 bases identical to TRBD1. This CDR3 contains 17 residues. Germline CDR1 SGHAT, CDR2 FQDESV (reference sequence). After removal of 1 base from V and 2 bases from J, the junction contained 8 bases not matched to a gene. CDR3 DNA: TGTGCCAGCAGCTTAGTCCGGGACAGGGATGAGAACTATGGCTACACCTTC. This codes for CASSLVRDRDENYGYTF.

This chain uses TRBV11-1 with TRBJ1-2, with D tentatively TRBD1 (6 bases). The ends were cut back, 5 bases at V and 8 bases at J, with 12 bases in the middle. The germline gives CDR1 SGHAT, CDR2 FQDESV (reference sequence). CDR3 length equals 12 residues. The DNA of the CDR3 is TGTGCCAGCAGCCACAGGGAGGAGGGCTACACCTTC. This gives the protein CASSHREEGYTF.

This clonotype is a singleton in its sample. The V and J genes are TRBV29-1 and TRBJ2-7; maybe TRBD1 (5 bases). The germline gives CDR1 SQVTM, CDR2 ANQGSEA. The CDR3 has 11 residues. The V and J ends lost 4 bases and 2 bases respectively, with 6 bases between them. CDR3 DNA: TGCAGCGTTGGACAGCCCTACGAGCAGTACTTC. Amino acid sequence: CSVGQPYEQYF.